This TCR beta chain appears in the sequencing data of a study of blood T cell repertoires in COVID-19. Study information: Sites in the United States, Italy and Spain provided acute and convalescent COVID-19 samples. From T cells, B-cell-depleted T cells, or PBMCs came the material, which was cDNA or gDNA.

This CDR3 comprises 12 residues. Germline loops: CDR1 SNHLY, CDR2 FYNNEI. V gave up 8 bases and J gave up 4 bases, with 8 bases separating them. In Seattle, patients joined the study during active infection and were tracked longitudinally. Source study methods: Estimation of nucleated cell counts relied on the amplification of reference gene primers. Profiling relied on immunoSEQ multiplex PCR, and the TCRdb table lists in-frame clones only, not all of them. That table furnishes V, J and clone size, whereas the DNA furnished D and trimming. This sample yields about 250,000 clones, of which 86% are seen a single time; approximately 5% belongs to the top ten.

This TCR was sampled from a woman of 80 years or more with COVID-19, enrolled during active disease. The chain combines TRBV2 with TRBJ2-2, with a possible D match to TRBD2 (6 bases). The sample consisted of peripheral blood. CDR3: CASGGFTGELFF. CDR3 nucleotide sequence: TGTGCCAGCGGGGGGTTCACCGGGGAGCTGTTTTTT.